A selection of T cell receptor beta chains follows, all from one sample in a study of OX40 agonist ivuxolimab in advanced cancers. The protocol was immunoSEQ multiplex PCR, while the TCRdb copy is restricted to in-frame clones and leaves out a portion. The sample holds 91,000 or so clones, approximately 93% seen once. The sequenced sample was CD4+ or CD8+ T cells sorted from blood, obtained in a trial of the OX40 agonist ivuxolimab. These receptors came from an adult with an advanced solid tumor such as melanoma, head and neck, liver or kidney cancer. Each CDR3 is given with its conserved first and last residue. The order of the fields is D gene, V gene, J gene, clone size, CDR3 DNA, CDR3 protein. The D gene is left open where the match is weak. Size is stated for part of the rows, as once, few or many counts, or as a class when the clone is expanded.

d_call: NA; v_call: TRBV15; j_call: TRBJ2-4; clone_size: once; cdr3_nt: TGTGCCACCAGCAGAGATGAGGGAAGGGCACAGTACTTC; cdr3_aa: CATSRDEGRAQYF
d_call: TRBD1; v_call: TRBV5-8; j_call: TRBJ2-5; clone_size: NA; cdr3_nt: TGTGCCAGCAGCTTTAGACAGGGGACACAAGAGACCCAGTACTTC; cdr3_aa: CASSFRQGTQETQYF
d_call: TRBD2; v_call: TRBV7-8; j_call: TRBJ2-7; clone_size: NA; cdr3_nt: TGTGCCAGCAGCTCCGGGAGACTAGCGGGAGCTTACGAGCAGTACTTC; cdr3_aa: CASSSGRLAGAYEQYF
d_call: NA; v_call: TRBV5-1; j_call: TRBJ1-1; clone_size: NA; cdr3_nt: TGCGCCAGCAGCGCTGAGAGATCGAACACTGAAGCTTTCTTT; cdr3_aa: CASSAERSNTEAFF
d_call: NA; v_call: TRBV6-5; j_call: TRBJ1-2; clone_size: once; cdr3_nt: TGTGCCAGCGGACAACCTCCCAACTATGGCTACACCTTC; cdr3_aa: CASGQPPNYGYTF
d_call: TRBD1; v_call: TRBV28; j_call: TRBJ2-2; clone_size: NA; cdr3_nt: TGTGCCAGCACCGTGAACAGGGGTCGCGCCGGGGAGCTGTTTTTT; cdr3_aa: CASTVNRGRAGELFF
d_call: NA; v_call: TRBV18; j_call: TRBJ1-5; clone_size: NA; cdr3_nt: TGTGCCAGCTCACTCGGGACACTTAGCAATCAGCCCCAGCATTTT; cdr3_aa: CASSLGTLSNQPQHF
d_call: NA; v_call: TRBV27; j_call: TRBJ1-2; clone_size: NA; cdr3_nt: TGTGCCAGCAGTTTATCTTTAACGACTACCCGCTTCAACTATGGCTACACCTTC; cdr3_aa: CASSLSLTTTRFNYGYTF
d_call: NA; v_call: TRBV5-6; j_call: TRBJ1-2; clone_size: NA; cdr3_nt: TGTGCCAGCAGCTTGCCGGGACACTTCTATGGCTACACCTTC; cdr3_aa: CASSLPGHFYGYTF
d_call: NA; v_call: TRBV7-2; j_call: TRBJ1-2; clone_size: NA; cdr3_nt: TGTGCCAGCAGCCTAGCGGGACACGGGCGCTACACCTTC; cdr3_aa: CASSLAGHGRYTF
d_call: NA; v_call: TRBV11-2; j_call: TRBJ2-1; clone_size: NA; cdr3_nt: TGTGCCAGCAGCCCCGTGAGAGGACAGAGCTCCTACAATGAGCAGTTCTTC; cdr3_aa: CASSPVRGQSSYNEQFF
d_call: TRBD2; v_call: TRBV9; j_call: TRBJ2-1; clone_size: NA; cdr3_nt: TGTGCCAGCAGCGCTCTGCCTAGCGGGAGGGAAAATGAGCAGTTCTTC; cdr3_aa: CASSALPSGRENEQFF
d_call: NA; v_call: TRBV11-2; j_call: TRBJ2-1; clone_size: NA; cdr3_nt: TGTGCCAGCAGCTTAGGAGGGGCGGGCGCCATCTACAATGAGCAGTTCTTC; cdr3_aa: CASSLGGAGAIYNEQFF
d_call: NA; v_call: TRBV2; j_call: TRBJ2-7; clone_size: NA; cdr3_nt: TGTGCCAGCCGTCAGGACAGACAATCCTACGAGCAGTACTTC; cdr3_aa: CASRQDRQSYEQYF
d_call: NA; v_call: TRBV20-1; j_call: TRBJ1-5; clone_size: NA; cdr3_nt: TGCAGTGCGAGTGCCGAGCCCCAGCATTTT; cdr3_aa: CSASAEPQHF
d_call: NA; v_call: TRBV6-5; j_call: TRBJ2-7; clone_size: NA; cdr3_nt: TGTGCCAGCAGCTCGTGGGGGGCAGAATACGAGCAGTACTTC; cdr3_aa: CASSSWGAEYEQYF
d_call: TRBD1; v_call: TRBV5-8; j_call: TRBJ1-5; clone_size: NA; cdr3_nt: TGTGCCAGCAGCTCTACCTCACGGGACAGGGTGGCTCAGCCCCAGCATTTT; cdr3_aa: CASSSTSRDRVAQPQHF
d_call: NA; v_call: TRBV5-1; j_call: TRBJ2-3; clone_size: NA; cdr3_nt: TGCGCCAGCAGTCCCGGTTTTACAGGGACCGATACGCAGTATTTT; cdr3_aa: CASSPGFTGTDTQYF
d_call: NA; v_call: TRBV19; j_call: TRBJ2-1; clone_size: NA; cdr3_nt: TGTGCCAGTTGGGGGGGTAGCAACAGGGGATTATACAATGAGCAGTTCTTC; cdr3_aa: CASWGGSNRGLYNEQFF
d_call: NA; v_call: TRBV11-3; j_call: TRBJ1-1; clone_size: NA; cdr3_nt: TGTGCCAGCAGCTTAGAGGACGGGAATACTGAAGCTTTCTTT; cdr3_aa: CASSLEDGNTEAFF
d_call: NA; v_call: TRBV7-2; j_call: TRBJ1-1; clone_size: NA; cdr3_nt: TGTGCCAGCTCCCTGGGGAACCTTAACACTGAAGCTTTCTTT; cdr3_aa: CASSLGNLNTEAFF
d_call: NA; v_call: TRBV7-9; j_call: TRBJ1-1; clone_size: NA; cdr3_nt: TGTGCCAGCAGCTTACTCCTTGGACGTTCTGAAGCTTTCTTT; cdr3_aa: CASSLLLGRSEAFF
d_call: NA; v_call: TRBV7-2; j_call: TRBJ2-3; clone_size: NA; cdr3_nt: TGTGCCAGCAGCTTGGCGGGACCTAGCACAGATACGCAGTATTTT; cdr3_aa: CASSLAGPSTDTQYF
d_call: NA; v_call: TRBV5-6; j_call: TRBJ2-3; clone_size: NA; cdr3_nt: TGTGCCAGCAGCTTGGGGGATACGCAGTATTTT; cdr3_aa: CASSLGDTQYF
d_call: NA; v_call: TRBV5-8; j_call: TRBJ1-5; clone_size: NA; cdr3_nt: TGTGCCAGCAGCTCCGCTGGTCGGGGAAACAATCAGCCCCAGCATTTT; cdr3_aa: CASSSAGRGNNQPQHF
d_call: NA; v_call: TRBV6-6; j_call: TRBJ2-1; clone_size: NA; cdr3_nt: TGTGCCAGTGGGGGGAATGAGCAGTTCTTC; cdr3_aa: CASGGNEQFF
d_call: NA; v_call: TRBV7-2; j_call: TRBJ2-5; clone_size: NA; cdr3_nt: TGTGCCAGCAGCTCAAGGGAGACCCAGTACTTC; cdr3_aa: CASSSRETQYF
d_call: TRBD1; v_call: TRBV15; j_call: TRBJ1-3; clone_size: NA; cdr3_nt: TGTGCCACCAGCCCCCGGACAGGGAACTCTGGAAACACCATATATTTT; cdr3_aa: CATSPRTGNSGNTIYF
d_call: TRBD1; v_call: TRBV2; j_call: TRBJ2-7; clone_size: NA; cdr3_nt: TGTGCCAGCAGCAAAGGACAGGGGGCGGTCTACGAGCAGTACTTC; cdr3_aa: CASSKGQGAVYEQYF
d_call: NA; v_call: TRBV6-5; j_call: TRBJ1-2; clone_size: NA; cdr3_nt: TGTGCCAGCAGGAGGAGCGACATCTGGGGCTACACCTTC; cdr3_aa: CASRRSDIWGYTF
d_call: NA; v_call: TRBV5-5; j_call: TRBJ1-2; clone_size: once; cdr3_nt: TGTGCCAGCAGCTTTGCTGGGATCGTTACTGACTATGGCTACACCTTC; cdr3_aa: CASSFAGIVTDYGYTF
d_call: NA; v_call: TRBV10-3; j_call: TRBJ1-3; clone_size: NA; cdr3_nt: TGTGCCATCGGTCGGGGCTCTGGAAACACCATATATTTT; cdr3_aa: CAIGRGSGNTIYF
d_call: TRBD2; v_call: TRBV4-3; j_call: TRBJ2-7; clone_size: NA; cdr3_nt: TGCGCCAGCAGCCAGGGAACTAGCGGGAGTTTACACGAGCAGTACTTC; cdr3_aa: CASSQGTSGSLHEQYF
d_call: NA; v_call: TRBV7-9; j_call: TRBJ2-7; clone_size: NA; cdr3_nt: TGTGCCAGCAGCTTAATGCCGACAGTCTACGAGCAGTACTTC; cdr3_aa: CASSLMPTVYEQYF
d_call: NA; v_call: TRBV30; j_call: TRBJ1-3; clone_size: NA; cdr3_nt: TGTGCCTGCCTCCCGGGACACCTCTCTGGAAACACCATATATTTT; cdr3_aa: CACLPGHLSGNTIYF
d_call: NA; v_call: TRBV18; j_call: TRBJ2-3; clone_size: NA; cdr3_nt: TGTGCCAGCTCCCTCATGCCGGAGCTTCGAACAGATACGCAGTATTTT; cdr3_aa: CASSLMPELRTDTQYF
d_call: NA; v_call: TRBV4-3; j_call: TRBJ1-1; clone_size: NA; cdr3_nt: TGCGCCAGCAGCCAAGATTACCAGGTGAACATGAACACTGAAGCTTTCTTT; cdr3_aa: CASSQDYQVNMNTEAFF
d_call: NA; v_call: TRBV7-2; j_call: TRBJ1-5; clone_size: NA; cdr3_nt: TGTGCCAGCAGCCCGGACCGGTTAAGCAATCAGCCCCAGCATTTT; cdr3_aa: CASSPDRLSNQPQHF
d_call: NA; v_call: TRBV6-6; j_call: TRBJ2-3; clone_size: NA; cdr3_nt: TGTGCCCTCAGGGCCAGGGTGAAGGACGGTACGCAGTATTTT; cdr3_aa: CALRARVKDGTQYF
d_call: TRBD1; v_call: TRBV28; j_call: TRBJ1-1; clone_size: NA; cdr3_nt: TGTGCCAGCAGTTTCTCTGACAGGGTGTACACTGAAGCTTTCTTT; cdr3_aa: CASSFSDRVYTEAFF
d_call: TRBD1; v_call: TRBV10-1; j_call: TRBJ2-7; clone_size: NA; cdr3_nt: TGCGCCAGCAGTGAAAGGACAGGGGGAAACGAGCAGTACTTC; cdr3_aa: CASSERTGGNEQYF
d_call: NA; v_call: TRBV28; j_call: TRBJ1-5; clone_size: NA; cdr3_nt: TGTGCCAGCAGTCCCAGGGGAGGGGGGGAACAGCCCCAGCATTTT; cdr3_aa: CASSPRGGGEQPQHF